This T cell receptor (beta chain) was captured in a study of monozygotic twins with inflammatory bowel disease. Whole-study results and caveats: The co-twins with IBD showed lower TCRbeta diversity (inverse Simpson) than their healthy siblings.

TCRdb reworked the 5' RACE reads into one entry per CDR3 protein, no DNA. The sample table sets out about 380,000 distinct CDR3 sequences. A remark on this clonotype: What it recognizes is unknown.

Germline values: CDR1 SNHLY, CDR2 FYNNEI. This CDR3 is 16 amino acids long. This TCR came from a human donor with ulcerative colitis or Crohn's disease, or a healthy co-twin of an affected twin (not recorded which). Sequencing input: blood. This chain connects TRBV2 to TRBJ2-1; TCRdb's assignment of TRBD1 cannot be checked, as there is no DNA. The CDR3: CASTEAPGTGRNEQFF.